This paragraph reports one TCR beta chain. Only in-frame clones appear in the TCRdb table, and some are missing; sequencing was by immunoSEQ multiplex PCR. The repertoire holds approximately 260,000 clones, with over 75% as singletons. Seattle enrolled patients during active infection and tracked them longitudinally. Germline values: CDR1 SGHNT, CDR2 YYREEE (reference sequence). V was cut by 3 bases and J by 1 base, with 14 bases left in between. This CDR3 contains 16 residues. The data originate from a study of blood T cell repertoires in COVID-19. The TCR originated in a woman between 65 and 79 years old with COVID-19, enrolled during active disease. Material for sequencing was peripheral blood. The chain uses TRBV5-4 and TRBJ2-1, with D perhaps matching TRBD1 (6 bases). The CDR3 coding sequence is TGTGCCAGCAGCTGGCCGACAGGCGAATCCTACAATGAGCAGTTCTTC. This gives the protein CASSWPTGESYNEQFF.